The next 19 T cell receptor beta chains were all read from a single sample in a study of beta chain features in type 1 diabetes listed by TCRdb under 2018. To prepare the library, the immunoSEQ multiplex PCR assay was applied. The entire amount of isolated RNA was reverse transcribed using the High Capacity cDNA Reverse Transcription Kit, so the sequenced TCRB transcripts were expressed ones. Here the immuneACCESS table is served through TCRdb, limited to in-frame sequences with V and J called. Missing clones are a known gap in these copies; in checked studies unresolved V genes cover under half, and the rest lacks a known reason. Counted in this sample were 350,000 or so clones; around 20% of them appeared once. The ten largest clones take up about 0.045% of the sample. Source material: naive CD4+ T cells from blood. The sample's cell subset or site label, in plain terms: true naive CD4+ T cells. The receptors originated from a woman between 18 and 29 years old in good health.

The V call is TRBV13, the J call TRBJ2-1, with TRBD2 matching 7 bases. V gave up 7 bases and J gave up 14 bases; unmatched junction bases: 14. There are 13 residues in the CDR3. Germline V CDR1 and CDR2: PRHDT, FYEKMQ (reference sequence). The CDR3 region is CASTPGRGGSKFF. The CDR3 DNA reads TGTGCCAGCACCCCCGGGCGGGGCGGGAGTAAGTTCTTC.

Notes on this clone: The same CDR3 can be traced to other DNA sequences in this sample. The chain is built from TRBV7-2 and TRBJ2-3; D is undetermined. Trimming left V 2 bases short and J 3 bases short, with 3 bases between. CDR3 length equals 12 residues. The germline CDR1 and CDR2 sequences are SGHTA and FQGNSA. This CDR3 is CASSLYTDTQYF. The CDR3 DNA sequence: TGTGCCAGCAGCTTATATACAGATACGCAGTATTTT.

CDR3 in DNA: TGCGCCAGCAGCCAAGCCTGGACTAGCGGGAGTAACGAGCAGTACTTC. Encoded protein: CASSQAWTSGSNEQYF. This chain joins TRBV4-1 and TRBJ2-7; 13 bases match TRBD2. Germline lookup yields CDR1 MGHRA and CDR2 YSYEKL. There are 16 residues in the CDR3. The junction had 5 bases not matched to a gene; V was cut back by 1 base and J by 5 bases.

This chain connects TRBV14 to TRBJ1-2, with unresolved D. The CDR3 has 16 residues. Germline CDR1 is SGHDN and CDR2 is FVKESK. V was cut by 3 bases and J by 7 bases, with 21 bases left in between. CDR3 nucleotides: TGTGCCAGCAGCCAGATCTACGGAGCCGGCGGTAGTGGCTACACCTTC. This gives the protein CASSQIYGAGGSGYTF.

CDR3 amino acids: CASSQANEKLFF. CDR3 DNA sequence: TGTGCCAGCAGCCAAGCGAATGAAAAACTGTTTTTT. This chain joins TRBV14 and TRBJ1-4, with unresolved D. The CDR3 has 12 amino acids. CDR1 SGHDN and CDR2 FVKESK come from the germline V gene. V was clipped by 1 base and J by 5 bases, with 2 bases between them.

In its sample, this clone was seen a few times. The chain uses TRBV15 and TRBJ1-5; TRBD1 matches at 9 bases. The CDR3 runs 13 residues. Germline CDR1 and CDR2: LNHNV and YYDKDF (reference sequence). Trimming removed 5 bases from V and 6 bases from J; junction bases left unmatched: 2. The chain's CDR3 is CATSSTGGQPQHF. The CDR3, as DNA: TGTGCCACCAGCTCGACAGGGGGTCAGCCCCAGCATTTT.

The rearrangement uses TRBV9 and TRBJ2-7, with 10 bases that match TRBD2. With 0 bases clipped from V and 5 bases from J, the junction kept 5 bases outside the gene matches. Looked up from germline, CDR1 is SGDLS and CDR2 is YYNGEE. The CDR3 extends over 15 amino acids. CDR3: CASSVDLAGVNEQYF. The DNA for the CDR3 is TGTGCCAGCAGCGTAGATCTAGCGGGAGTTAACGAGCAGTACTTC.

This clone came up a few times. The chain combines TRBV29-1 with TRBJ2-5, with a weak D call TRBD1 (6 bases). V lost 6 bases to trimming and J lost 7 bases, with 12 bases between them. CDR1 is SQVTM, CDR2 ANQGSEA, per germline. This CDR3 comprises 11 residues. The CDR3 is CSVHREGTQYF. For the CDR3, the DNA is TGCAGCGTGCACAGGGAAGGGACCCAGTACTTC.

This rearrangement joins TRBV30 to TRBJ1-5, with TRBD1 as a possible D gene (6 bases). CDR1 is GTSNPN, CDR2 SVGIG, per germline (reference sequence). The CDR3 contains 13 residues. V lost 5 bases and J 6 bases, leaving 14 bases between the germline ends. CDR3 loop: CAWGTGSSQPQHF. The CDR3 bases are TGTGCCTGGGGAACAGGGTCGTCTCAGCCCCAGCATTTT. Full variable domain (missing parts from reference TRBV30 and TRBJ1-5): SQTIHQWPATLVQPVGSPLSLECTVEGTSNPNLYWYRQAAGRGLQLLFYSVGIGQISSEVPQNLSASRPQDRQFILSSKKLLLSDSGFYLCAWGTGSSQPQHFGDGTRLSIL.

This clone was seen only a few times. This chain links TRBV28 with TRBJ1-2, with D hard to call. The ends were cut back, 8 bases at V and 2 bases at J, with 9 bases in the middle. Germline-derived CDR1 and CDR2 are MDHEN and SYDVKM. CDR3 length: 12 residues. The CDR3 spells CASGGSNYGYTF. CDR3 bases: TGTGCCAGCGGAGGCAGCAACTATGGCTACACCTTC.

The rearrangement uses TRBV19 and TRBJ2-2; no clear D gene. Trimming cost V 9 bases and J 5 bases, with 10 bases left between them. The CDR3 length is 12 residues. The germline V gene has CDR1 LNHDA and CDR2 SQIVND (reference sequence). The CDR3 protein is CASQRQTGELFF. The CDR3 coding sequence is TGTGCCAGCCAGAGGCAAACCGGGGAGCTGTTTTTT.

The CDR3 reads CAVSPRTPNTEAFF. The CDR3 nucleotides are TGTGCCGTTTCTCCTCGGACACCGAACACTGAAGCTTTCTTT. The gene calls are TRBV19 and TRBJ1-1; a possible D gene is TRBD1 (5 bases). From germline, CDR1 is LNHDA and CDR2 SQIVND (reference sequence). The CDR3 covers 14 residues. Trimming took off 11 bases at V and 1 base at J, with 17 bases between the two ends.

CDR3 nucleotides: TGCGCCAGCAGCTGGGGACTAGCGGGAAGTGAGTACGAGCAGTACTTC. It translates to CASSWGLAGSEYEQYF. The chain joins TRBV5-1 to TRBJ2-7; 13 nucleotides align to TRBD2. This CDR3 has 16 residues. Per germline, CDR1 SGHRS and CDR2 YFSETQ. The trim removed 3 bases at V and 4 bases at J, leaving 7 bases unmatched.

The chain links TRBV5-1 to TRBJ1-1, with TRBD1 as a possible D gene (5 bases). Looked up from germline, CDR1 is SGHRS and CDR2 is YFSETQ. This CDR3 contains 14 residues. Trimming stripped 4 bases from V and 3 bases from J, with 13 bases between. The CDR3 bases are TGCGCCAGCAGCCTACGCGGAGGGGACACTGAAGCTTTCTTT. Amino acid sequence: CASSLRGGDTEAFF.

This sequence joins TRBV5-1 and TRBJ1-2; D unresolved. Trimming removed 0 bases from V and 5 bases from J, with 11 bases in between. CDR3 length: 14 amino acids. The germline V gene encodes CDR1 SGHRS and CDR2 YFSETQ. The chain's CDR3 is CASSLVTDEYGYTF. Written as DNA, the CDR3 is TGCGCCAGCAGCTTGGTTACAGACGAATATGGCTACACCTTC. Combining the CDR3 with reference TRBV5-1 and TRBJ1-2 gives the whole variable domain KAGVTQTPRYLIKTRGQQVTLSCSPISGHRSVSWYQQTPGQGLQFLFEYFSETQRNKGNFPGRFSGRQFSNSRSEMNVSTLELGDSALYLCASSLVTDEYGYTFGSGTRLTVV.

This clone was seen only a few times. The rearrangement links TRBV29-1 to TRBJ2-5, with D perhaps TRBD1 (6 bases). In germline, CDR1 is SQVTM, CDR2 ANQGSEA. This CDR3 has 13 amino acids. V lost 5 bases and J 2 bases, leaving 12 bases between the germline ends. For the CDR3, the DNA is TGCAGCGTTCGGGACAAGGCACAAGAGACCCAGTACTTC. Translated, it gives CSVRDKAQETQYF.

This chain connects TRBV9 to TRBJ1-1; D gene unclear. CDR3 size: 13 residues. Germline CDR1 and CDR2: SGDLS and YYNGEE. The ends were cut back, 0 bases at V and 4 bases at J, with 7 bases in the middle. CDR3 residues: CASSVAEGTEAFF. CDR3 in DNA: TGTGCCAGCAGCGTAGCGGAGGGCACTGAAGCTTTCTTT.

The V gene is TRBV5-1, the J gene TRBJ2-3; 10 nucleotides match TRBD2. Germline V gives CDR1 SGHRS, CDR2 YFSETQ. Trimming cost V 5 bases and J 3 bases; bases outside gene matches: 12. CDR3 length: 17 residues. The CDR3 coding sequence is TGCGCCAGCAGACGACTAGCGGGTTCTCAGTCTACAGATACGCAGTATTTT. It codes for CASRRLAGSQSTDTQYF.

The chain links TRBV4-2 to TRBJ1-2; D is perhaps TRBD1 (5 bases). The V end lost 0 bases, the J end lost 8 bases, and 16 bases lay between the germline ends. The CDR3 sequence is 15 residues long. Germline values: CDR1 LGHNA, CDR2 YNFKEQ. CDR3 nucleotides: TGTGCCAGCAGCCAAGATGAAGCGCAGGGTGGCGGCTACACCTTC. Its translation: CASSQDEAQGGGYTF.